This T cell receptor beta chain was documented in a study of blood T cell repertoires in COVID-19. CDR1 and CDR2 (germline): SGHTA, FQGNSA. Deletions cut 0 bases from V and 3 bases from J, with 9 bases between. CDR3 size: 14 residues. Sequencing used immunoSEQ multiplex PCR; TCRdb keeps in-frame clones, though not all of them. Found here are 200,000 to 300,000 clones, 81% of them singletons; the top ten hold roughly 8%. The sequence was collected from a woman aged 80 or over with COVID-19, enrolled during active disease. The rearrangement uses TRBV7-2 and TRBJ2-7; D may be TRBD1 (6 bases). The source material was peripheral blood. The CDR3, as DNA: TGTGCCAGCAGCTTAGCAGAGGACAGCTACGAGCAGTACTTC. This encodes CASSLAEDSYEQYF. The full variable domain, with the rest looked up from reference TRBV7-2 and TRBJ2-7, is GAGVSQSPSNKVTEKGKDVELRCDPISGHTALYWYRQSLGQGLEFLIYFQGNSAPDKSGLPSDRFSAERTGGSVSTLTIQRTQQEDSAVYLCASSLAEDSYEQYFGPGTRLTVT.